Listed below are T cell receptor beta chains from one sample, sequenced in a study of blood T cell repertoires in COVID-19. Clones were sequenced by immunoSEQ multiplex PCR, and TCRdb holds only the in-frame ones, with some missing. The table shows 130,000 to 150,000 clones, with over 70% occurring only once. The sample taken for sequencing was peripheral blood. These receptors came from a woman in her 50s with acute or convalescent COVID-19. CDR3s include the opening cysteine and the closing phenylalanine or tryptophan. A D gene is named only where the DNA matches it firmly. The size field is filled for only some rows; it gives once, few, many or a size class.

clone_size,d_call,j_call,v_call,cdr3_aa,cdr3_nt
NA,NA,TRBJ2-2,TRBV7-4,CASSLGSVNGELFF,TGTGCCAGCAGCTTAGGTTCCGTTAACGGGGAGCTGTTTTTT
NA,TRBD2,TRBJ2-1,TRBV7-2,CASSLERTSWNYNEQFF,TGTGCCAGCAGCTTAGAACGGACTAGCTGGAACTACAATGAGCAGTTCTTC
once,NA,TRBJ1-6,TRBV30,CAWSAGTNSAPLHF,TGTGCCTGGAGTGCCGGGACAAATAGCGCACCCCTCCACTTT
NA,TRBD1,TRBJ1-5,TRBV7-9,CASSLAIGQGDNQPQHF,TGTGCCAGCAGCCTCGCAATTGGACAGGGGGACAATCAGCCCCAGCATTTT
NA,NA,TRBJ1-2,TRBV25-1,CASSETGSGNYGYTF,TGTGCCAGCAGTGAAACAGGGTCGGGGAACTATGGCTACACCTTC
NA,NA,TRBJ1-4,TRBV5-1,CASSLEQYNEKLFF,TGCGCCAGCAGCTTGGAACAGTATAATGAAAAACTGTTTTTT
NA,TRBD1,TRBJ1-1,TRBV19,CASIRGQWEAFF,TGTGCCAGTATCAGGGGGCAGTGGGAAGCTTTCTTT
NA,NA,TRBJ1-1,TRBV5-1,CASSARGGDTEAFF,TGCGCCAGCAGCGCTCGGGGAGGGGACACTGAAGCTTTCTTT
NA,NA,TRBJ1-2,TRBV25-1,CASKGGNRGYTF,TGTGCCAGCAAGGGAGGGAACCGGGGCTACACCTTC
NA,TRBD1,TRBJ1-5,TRBV18,CASSSDRGQPQHF,TGTGCCAGCTCGAGCGACAGGGGACAGCCCCAGCATTTT
NA,TRBD1,TRBJ1-2,TRBV7-6,CASSLWTGDYGYTF,TGTGCCAGCAGCCTCTGGACAGGAGACTATGGCTACACCTTC
NA,TRBD1,TRBJ1-2,TRBV20-1,CSASHDRGAYGYTF,TGCAGTGCTAGTCATGACAGGGGGGCCTATGGCTACACCTTC
NA,NA,TRBJ1-2,TRBV2,CASSEVMAGYGYTF,TGTGCCAGCTCCGAGGTCATGGCGGGCTATGGCTACACCTTC
NA,NA,TRBJ2-5,TRBV6-5,CASGYPRETQYF,TGTGCCAGCGGGTATCCTAGAGAGACCCAGTACTTC